The clone carrying this TCR beta chain was recorded at least ten times. Its antigen remains unknown. This sample stems from a study of breast tumors, draining lymph nodes, adjacent tissues. Regarding the study as a whole: Tumors had less TCR diversity than lymph nodes, more than nontumor tissue. Most tumor T cells seemingly derive from lymph node, then expand in tumor. Data only fit, rather than demonstrated, lymph node origin of most tumor T cells.

This CDR3 has 16 amino acids. The V and J ends lost 0 bases and 5 bases respectively, with 17 bases between them. The V gene's germline CDR1 is SGHDT and CDR2 YYEEEE. MiXCR, run by TCRdb on the multiplex PCR reads, gives a single entry per CDR3 protein. The sample lists just under 65,000 distinct CDR3 sequences, 45% to 65% occurring once. The specimen sequenced was breast tumor tissue. This TCR came from a female donor with breast cancer. Some clones in this sample may be carry-over from other donors' samples. V is TRBV5-6 and J is TRBJ1-2; tentatively, D is TRBD1 (5 bases). The CDR3 sequence: CASSLEVVPEGYGYTF. CDR3 DNA: TGTGCCAGCAGCTTGGAGGTGGTCCCCGAGGGGTATGGCTACACCTTC.